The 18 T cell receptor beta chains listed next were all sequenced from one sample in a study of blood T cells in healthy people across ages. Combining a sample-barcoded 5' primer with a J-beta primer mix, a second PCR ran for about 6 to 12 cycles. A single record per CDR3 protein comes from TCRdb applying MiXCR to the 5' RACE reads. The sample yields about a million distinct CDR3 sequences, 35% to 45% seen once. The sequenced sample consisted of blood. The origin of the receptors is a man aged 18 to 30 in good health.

CDR3 protein: CSARGFIRNEQFF. The CDR3, as DNA: TGCAGTGCTAGAGGGTTCATTCGCAATGAGCAGTTCTTC. The genes are TRBV20-1 and TRBJ2-1; D gene uncertain. Germline assignment: CDR1 DFQATT and CDR2 SNEGSKA (reference sequence). The CDR3 has 13 amino acids. Trimming pared 1 base from V and 6 bases from J, leaving 10 bases between.

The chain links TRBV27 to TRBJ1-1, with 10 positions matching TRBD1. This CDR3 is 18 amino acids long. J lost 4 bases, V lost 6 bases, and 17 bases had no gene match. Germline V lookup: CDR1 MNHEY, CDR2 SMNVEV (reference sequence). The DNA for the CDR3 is TGTGCCAGCAGAACATACTCGACAGGGGGCGGATGGGGCACTGAAGCTTTCTTT. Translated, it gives CASRTYSTGGGWGTEAFF.

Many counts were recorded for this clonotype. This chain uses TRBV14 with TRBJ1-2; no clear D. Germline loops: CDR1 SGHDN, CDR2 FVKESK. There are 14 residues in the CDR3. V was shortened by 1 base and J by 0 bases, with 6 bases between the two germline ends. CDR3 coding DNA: TGTGCCAGCAGCCAAGTGGGAGCTAACTATGGCTACACCTTC. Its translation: CASSQVGANYGYTF.

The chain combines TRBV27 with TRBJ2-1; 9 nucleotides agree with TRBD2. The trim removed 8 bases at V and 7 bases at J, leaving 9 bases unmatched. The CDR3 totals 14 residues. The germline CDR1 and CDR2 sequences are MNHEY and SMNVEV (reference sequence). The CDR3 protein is CASWWGTSKNEQFF. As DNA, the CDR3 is TGTGCCAGCTGGTGGGGGACTAGCAAGAATGAGCAGTTCTTC.

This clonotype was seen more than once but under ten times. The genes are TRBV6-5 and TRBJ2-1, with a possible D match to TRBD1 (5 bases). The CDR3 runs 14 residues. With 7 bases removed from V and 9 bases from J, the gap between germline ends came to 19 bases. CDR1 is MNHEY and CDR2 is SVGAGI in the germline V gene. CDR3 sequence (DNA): TGTGCCAGCACTCCAATAGGGGCAGGCTCTGAGCAGTTCTTC. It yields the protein CASTPIGAGSEQFF.

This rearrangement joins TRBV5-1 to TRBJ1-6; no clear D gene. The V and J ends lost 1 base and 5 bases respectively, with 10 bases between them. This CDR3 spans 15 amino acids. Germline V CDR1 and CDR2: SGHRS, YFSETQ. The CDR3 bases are TGCGCCAGCAGCTTGCCGCAGGCAAATAATTCACCCCTCCACTTT. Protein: CASSLPQANNSPLHF.

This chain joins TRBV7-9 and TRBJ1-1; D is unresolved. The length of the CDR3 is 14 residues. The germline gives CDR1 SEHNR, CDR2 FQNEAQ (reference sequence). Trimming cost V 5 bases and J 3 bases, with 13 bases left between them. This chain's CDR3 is CASSQDRSYTEAFF. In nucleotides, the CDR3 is TGTGCCAGCAGCCAGGACCGGTCGTACACTGAAGCTTTCTTT.

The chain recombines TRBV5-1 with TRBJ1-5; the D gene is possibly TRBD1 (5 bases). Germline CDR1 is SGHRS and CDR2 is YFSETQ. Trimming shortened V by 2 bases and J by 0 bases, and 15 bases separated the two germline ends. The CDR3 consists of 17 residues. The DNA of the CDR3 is TGCGCCAGCAGCTTTGTTTTGACAGAGTATAGCAATCAGCCCCAGCATTTT. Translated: CASSFVLTEYSNQPQHF.

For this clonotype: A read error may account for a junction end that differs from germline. The CDR3 spells CTSSYQETSSTDTQYF. The CDR3 DNA is TGTACCAGCAGTTACCAGGAGACCTCTAGCACAGATACGCAGTATTTT. This chain joins TRBV6-2 or TRBV6-3 and TRBJ2-3, with no clear D. The CDR3 sequence is 16 residues long. The germline gives CDR1 MNHEY, CDR2 SVGEGT.

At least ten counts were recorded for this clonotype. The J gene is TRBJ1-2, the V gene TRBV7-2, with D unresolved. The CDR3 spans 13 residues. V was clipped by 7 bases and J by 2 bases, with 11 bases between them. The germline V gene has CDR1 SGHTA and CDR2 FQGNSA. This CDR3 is CASTSGLNYGYTF. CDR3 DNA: TGTGCCAGCACCTCTGGGTTGAACTATGGCTACACCTTC.

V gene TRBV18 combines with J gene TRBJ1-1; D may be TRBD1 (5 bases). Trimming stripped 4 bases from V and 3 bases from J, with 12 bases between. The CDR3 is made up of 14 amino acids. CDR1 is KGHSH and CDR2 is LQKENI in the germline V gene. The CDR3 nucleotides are TGTGCCAGCTCACGGAAGGAGGGGCACACTGAAGCTTTCTTT. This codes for CASSRKEGHTEAFF.

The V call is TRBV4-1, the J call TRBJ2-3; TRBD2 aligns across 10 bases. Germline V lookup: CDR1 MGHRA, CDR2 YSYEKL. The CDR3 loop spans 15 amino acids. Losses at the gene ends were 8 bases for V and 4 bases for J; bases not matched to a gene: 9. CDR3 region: CASRKAGGLSDTQYF. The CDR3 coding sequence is TGCGCCAGCCGGAAAGCGGGGGGGCTCTCAGATACGCAGTATTTT.

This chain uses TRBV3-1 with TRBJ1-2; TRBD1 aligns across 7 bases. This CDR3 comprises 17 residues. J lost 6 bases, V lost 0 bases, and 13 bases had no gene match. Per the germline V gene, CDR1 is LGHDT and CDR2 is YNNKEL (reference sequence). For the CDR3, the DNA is TGTGCCAGCAGCCAAGATTTCAGGGGGTCGGTTTTGGATGGCTACACCTTC. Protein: CASSQDFRGSVLDGYTF.

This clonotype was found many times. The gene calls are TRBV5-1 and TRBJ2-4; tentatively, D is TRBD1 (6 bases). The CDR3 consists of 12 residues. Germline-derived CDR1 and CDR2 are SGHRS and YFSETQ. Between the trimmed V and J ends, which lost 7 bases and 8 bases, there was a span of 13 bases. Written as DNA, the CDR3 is TGCGCCAGCCACAACAGGGTTGACATTCAGTACTTC. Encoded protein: CASHNRVDIQYF.

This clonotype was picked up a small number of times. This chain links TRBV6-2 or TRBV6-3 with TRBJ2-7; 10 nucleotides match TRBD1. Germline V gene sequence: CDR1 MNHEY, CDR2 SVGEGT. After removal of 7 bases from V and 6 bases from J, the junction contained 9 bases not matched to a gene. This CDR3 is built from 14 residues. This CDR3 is CASIPGQGFSEQYF. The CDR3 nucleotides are TGTGCCAGCATTCCGGGACAGGGGTTTTCCGAGCAGTACTTC.

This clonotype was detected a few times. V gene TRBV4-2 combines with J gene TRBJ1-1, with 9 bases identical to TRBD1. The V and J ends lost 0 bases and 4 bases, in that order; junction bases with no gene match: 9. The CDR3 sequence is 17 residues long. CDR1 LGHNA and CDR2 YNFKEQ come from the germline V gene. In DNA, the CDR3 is TGTGCCAGCAGCCAAGATCACGTGACAGGGGGTTTCACTGAAGCTTTCTTT. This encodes CASSQDHVTGGFTEAFF.

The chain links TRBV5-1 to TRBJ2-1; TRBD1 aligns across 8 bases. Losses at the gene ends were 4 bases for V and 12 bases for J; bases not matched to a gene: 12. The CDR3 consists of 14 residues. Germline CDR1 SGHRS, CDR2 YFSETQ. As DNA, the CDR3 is TGCGCCAGCAGCATATCGGACACCGGGACAGGGCAGTTCTTC. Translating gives CASSISDTGTGQFF.

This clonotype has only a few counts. CDR3 bases: TGCAGTGCTAGAGACGACCTAACGGGGGGCGGGGAGCTGTTTTTT. Translating gives CSARDDLTGGGELFF. This rearrangement joins TRBV20-1 to TRBJ2-2; 7 bases line up with TRBD2. V lost 0 bases to trimming and J lost 7 bases; unmatched junction nucleotides: 8. CDR1 is DFQATT, CDR2 SNEGSKA, per germline (reference sequence). The CDR3 is made up of 15 amino acids.